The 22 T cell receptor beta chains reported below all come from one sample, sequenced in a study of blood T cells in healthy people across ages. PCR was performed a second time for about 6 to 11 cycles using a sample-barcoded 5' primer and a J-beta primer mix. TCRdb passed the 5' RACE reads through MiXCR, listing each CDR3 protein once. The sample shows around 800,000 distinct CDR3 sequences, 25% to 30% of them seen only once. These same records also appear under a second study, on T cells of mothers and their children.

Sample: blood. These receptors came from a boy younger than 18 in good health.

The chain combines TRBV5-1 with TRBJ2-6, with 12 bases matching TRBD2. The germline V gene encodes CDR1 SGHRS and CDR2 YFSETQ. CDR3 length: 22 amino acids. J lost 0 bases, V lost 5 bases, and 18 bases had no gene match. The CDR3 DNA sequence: TGCGCCAGCAGGGAGACTAGCGGGGGCCTAGCGATCCGAAACTCTGGGGCCAACGTCCTGACTTTC. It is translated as CASRETSGGLAIRNSGANVLTF.

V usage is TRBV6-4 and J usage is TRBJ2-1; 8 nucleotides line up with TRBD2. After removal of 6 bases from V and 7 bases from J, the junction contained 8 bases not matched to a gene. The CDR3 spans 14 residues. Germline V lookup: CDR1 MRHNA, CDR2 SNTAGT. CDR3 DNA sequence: TGTGCCAGCAGCGCCGGGGGGGCGGGGAATGAGCAGTTCTTC. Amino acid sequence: CASSAGGAGNEQFF.

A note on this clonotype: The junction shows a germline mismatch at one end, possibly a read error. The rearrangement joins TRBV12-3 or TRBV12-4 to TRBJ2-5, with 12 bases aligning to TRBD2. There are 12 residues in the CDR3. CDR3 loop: CASSPSGGAEFF. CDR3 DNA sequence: TGTGCCAGCAGTCCTAGCGGGGGGGCCGAGTTCTTC.

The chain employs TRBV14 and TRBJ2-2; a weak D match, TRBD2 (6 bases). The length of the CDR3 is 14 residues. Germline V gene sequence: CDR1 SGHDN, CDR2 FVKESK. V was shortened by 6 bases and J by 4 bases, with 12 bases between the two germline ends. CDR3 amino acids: CASRKRRGTGELFF. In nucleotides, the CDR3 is TGTGCCAGCAGAAAGAGGCGGGGCACCGGGGAGCTGTTTTTT.

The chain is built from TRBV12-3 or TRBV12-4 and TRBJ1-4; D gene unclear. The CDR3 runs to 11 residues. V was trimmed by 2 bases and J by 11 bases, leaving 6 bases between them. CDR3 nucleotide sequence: TGTGCCAGCAGTTTAAGGCGGAAACTGTTTTTT. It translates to CASSLRRKLFF.

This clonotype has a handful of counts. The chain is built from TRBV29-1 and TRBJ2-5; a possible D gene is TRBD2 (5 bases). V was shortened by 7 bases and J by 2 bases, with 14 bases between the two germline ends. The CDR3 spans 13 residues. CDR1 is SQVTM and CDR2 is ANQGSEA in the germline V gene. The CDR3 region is CSARPGLQETQYF. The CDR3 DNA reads TGCAGCGCCCGACCGGGATTACAAGAGACCCAGTACTTC.

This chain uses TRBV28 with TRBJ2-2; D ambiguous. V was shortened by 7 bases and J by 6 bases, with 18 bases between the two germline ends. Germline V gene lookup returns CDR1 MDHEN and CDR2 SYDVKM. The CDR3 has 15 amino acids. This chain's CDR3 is CASTPGTLGAGELFF. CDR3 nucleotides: TGTGCCAGCACCCCTGGAACCCTGGGCGCCGGGGAGCTGTTTTTT.

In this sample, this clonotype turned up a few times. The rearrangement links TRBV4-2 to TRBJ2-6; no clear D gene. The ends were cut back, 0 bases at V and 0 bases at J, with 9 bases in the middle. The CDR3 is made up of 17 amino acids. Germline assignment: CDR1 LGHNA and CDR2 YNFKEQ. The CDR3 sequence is CASSQEWQTSGANVLTF. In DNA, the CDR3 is TGTGCCAGCAGCCAAGAATGGCAGACCTCTGGGGCCAACGTCCTGACTTTC.

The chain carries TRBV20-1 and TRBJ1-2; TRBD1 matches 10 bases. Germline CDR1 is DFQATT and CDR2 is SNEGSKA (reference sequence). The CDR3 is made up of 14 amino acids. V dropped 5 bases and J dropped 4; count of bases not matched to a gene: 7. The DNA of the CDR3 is TGCAGTGCTGCACCGACAGGGGGCTCCTATGGCTACACCTTC. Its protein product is CSAAPTGGSYGYTF.

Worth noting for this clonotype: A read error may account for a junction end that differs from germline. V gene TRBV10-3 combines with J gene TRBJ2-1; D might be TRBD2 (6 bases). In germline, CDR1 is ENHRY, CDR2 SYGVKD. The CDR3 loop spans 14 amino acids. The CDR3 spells CAISEFRGANVLYF. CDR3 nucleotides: TGTGCCATCAGTGAGTTTCGCGGGGCCAACGTCCTGTACTTC.

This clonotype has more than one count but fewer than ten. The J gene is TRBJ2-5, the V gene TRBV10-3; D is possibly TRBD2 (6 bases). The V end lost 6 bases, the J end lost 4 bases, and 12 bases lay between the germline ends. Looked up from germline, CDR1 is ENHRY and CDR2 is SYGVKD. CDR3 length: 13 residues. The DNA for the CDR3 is TGTGCCATCAGAGGGACTGACGGAGAGACCCAGTACTTC. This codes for CAIRGTDGETQYF.

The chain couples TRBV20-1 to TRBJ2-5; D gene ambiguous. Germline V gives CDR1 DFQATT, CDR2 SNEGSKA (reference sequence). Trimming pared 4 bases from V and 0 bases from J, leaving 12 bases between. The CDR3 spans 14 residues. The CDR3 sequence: CSAIPFPYQETQYF. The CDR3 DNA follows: TGCAGTGCTATCCCTTTTCCGTACCAAGAGACCCAGTACTTC.

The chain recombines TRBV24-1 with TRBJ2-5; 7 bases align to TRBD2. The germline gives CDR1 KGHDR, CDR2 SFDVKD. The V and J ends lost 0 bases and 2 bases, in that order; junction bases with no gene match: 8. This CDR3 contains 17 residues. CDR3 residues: CATSDLKASGTQETQYF. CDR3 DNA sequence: TGTGCCACCAGTGATTTGAAGGCTAGCGGCACACAAGAGACCCAGTACTTC.

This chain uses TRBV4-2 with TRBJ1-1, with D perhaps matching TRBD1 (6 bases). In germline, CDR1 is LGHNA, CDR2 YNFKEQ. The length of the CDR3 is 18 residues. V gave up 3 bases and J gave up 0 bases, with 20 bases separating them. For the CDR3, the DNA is TGTGCCAGCAGCCACCCTCCCTCTTGGGGGGGCCTGAACACTGAAGCTTTCTTT. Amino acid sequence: CASSHPPSWGGLNTEAFF.

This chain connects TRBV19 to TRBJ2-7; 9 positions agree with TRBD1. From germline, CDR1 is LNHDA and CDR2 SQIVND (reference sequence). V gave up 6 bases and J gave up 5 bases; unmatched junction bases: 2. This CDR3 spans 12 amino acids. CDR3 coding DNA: TGTGCCAGTAGGGACAGGGGCAACGAGCAGTACTTC. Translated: CASRDRGNEQYF.

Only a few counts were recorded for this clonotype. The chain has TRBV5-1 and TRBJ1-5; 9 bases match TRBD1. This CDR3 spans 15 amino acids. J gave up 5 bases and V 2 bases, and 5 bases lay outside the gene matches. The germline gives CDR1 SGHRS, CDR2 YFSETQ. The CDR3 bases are TGCGCCAGCAGCTTAGGGACAGGGTACGATCAGCCCCAGCATTTT. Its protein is CASSLGTGYDQPQHF.

The CDR3 loop reads CSARGRFRDPPGGQETQYF. The CDR3 DNA reads TGCAGTGCTAGAGGAAGATTCCGGGACCCACCCGGGGGGCAAGAGACCCAGTACTTC. The rearrangement links TRBV20-1 to TRBJ2-5, with TRBD2 identical over 7 bases. With V trimmed by 1 base and J by 2 bases, 19 bases remained unmatched. In germline, CDR1 is DFQATT, CDR2 SNEGSKA (reference sequence). This CDR3 is 19 amino acids long.

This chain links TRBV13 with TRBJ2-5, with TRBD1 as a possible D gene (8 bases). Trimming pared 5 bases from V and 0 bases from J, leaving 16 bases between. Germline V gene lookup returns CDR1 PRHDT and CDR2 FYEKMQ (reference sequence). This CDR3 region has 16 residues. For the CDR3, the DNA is TGTGCCAGCAGCCGACGGACAGGGAGGGACCAAGAGACCCAGTACTTC. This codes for CASSRRTGRDQETQYF. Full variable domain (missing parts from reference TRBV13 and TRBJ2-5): AAGVIQSPRHLIKEKRETATLKCYPIPRHDTVYWYQQGPGQDPQFLISFYEKMQSDKGSIPDRFSAQQFSDYHSELNMSSLELGDSALYFCASSRRTGRDQETQYFGPGTRLLVL.

The CDR3 sequence: CASSPWPRTSTDTQYF. DNA of the CDR3: TGTGCCAGCAGCCCTTGGCCCCGGACTAGCACAGATACGCAGTATTTT. This chain uses TRBV7-9 with TRBJ2-3, with a weak D call TRBD2 (5 bases). Germline-derived CDR1 and CDR2 are SEHNR and FQNEAQ (reference sequence). The CDR3 is 16 residues long. V lost 5 bases, J lost 0 bases, and 15 bases lay in between.

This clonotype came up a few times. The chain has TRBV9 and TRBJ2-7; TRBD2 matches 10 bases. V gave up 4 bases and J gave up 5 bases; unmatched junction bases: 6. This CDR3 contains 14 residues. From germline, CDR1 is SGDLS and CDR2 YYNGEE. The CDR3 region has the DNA TGTGCCAGCAGCCAAAGACTAGCGGGCAACGAGCAGTACTTC. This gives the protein CASSQRLAGNEQYF.

DNA for the CDR3: TGCAGTGCTAGGGGGGGGGCTAGGTACGAGCAGTACTTC. As protein: CSARGGARYEQYF. The V call is TRBV20-1, the J call TRBJ2-7, with D possibly matching TRBD2 (7 bases). Trimming removed 3 bases from V and 4 bases from J, with 13 bases in between. CDR1 and CDR2 (germline): DFQATT, SNEGSKA (reference sequence). The CDR3 is 13 residues long.

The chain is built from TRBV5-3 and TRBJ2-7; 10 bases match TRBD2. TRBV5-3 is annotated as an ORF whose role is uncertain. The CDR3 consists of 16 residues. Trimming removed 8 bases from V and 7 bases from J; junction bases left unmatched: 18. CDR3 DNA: TGTGCCAGCAGCACAGTAGCGGGGGGCGGCCTTTTTGAGCAGTACTTC. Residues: CASSTVAGGGLFEQYF.